This entry features one T cell receptor (beta chain) sequence. These data are taken from a study of blood T cell repertoires in COVID-19. Study as a whole: Some COVID-19 samples were acute and others convalescent; all came from the United States, Italy and Spain. T cells, B-cell-depleted T cells, or PBMCs provided the cDNA or gDNA that served as material.

Losses at the gene ends were 1 base for V and 0 bases for J; bases not matched to a gene: 8. The CDR3 consists of 17 residues. In germline, CDR1 is MDHEN, CDR2 SYDVKM. Per the original methods: Amplifying reference gene primers gave estimates of nucleated cell counts. The method was immunoSEQ multiplex PCR; TCRdb's version includes in-frame clones alone and lacks a portion of them. V and J calls plus clone size are reproduced from that table; the DNA served to infer D and trimming. The table records 50,000 or so clones, approximately 88% of them present only once. Sample: peripheral blood. This receptor was obtained from a man aged 65 to 85 with acute or convalescent COVID-19. V and J are TRBV28 and TRBJ2-7; 8 positions match TRBD2. The CDR3 DNA sequence: TGTGCCAGCAGTTTATACCTCTCGGGAGGGAGCTCCTACGAGCAGTACTTC. Its translation: CASSLYLSGGSSYEQYF.